This TCR beta chain was sequenced for a study of a mutant IDH1 vaccine in newly diagnosed glioma. Study summary: Among treated patients, roughly 60% were male and approximately 40% female, and mean age was approximately 40 years. Therapy received beforehand was radiotherapy, temozolomide, or both, with most patients given both.

Time point denoted: week 47, end of study. Every vaccination contained 300 ug of the mutant IDH1 20-mer peptide and was paired with topical imiquimod. The study gave patients eight vaccinations in weeks 1, 3, 5, 7, 11, 15, 19, 23. Sequencing used immunoSEQ multiplex PCR; TCRdb keeps in-frame clones, though not all of them. The top ten clones hold over 4.5% of a sample with tens of thousands of clones, over 60% of them seen once. CDR1 is SEHNR, CDR2 FQNEAQ, per germline (reference sequence). This CDR3 has 15 amino acids. Trimming took 5 bases from V and 3 from J, leaving 16 bases between them. Turning to this clone: Its target is not known.

Sequencing was performed on PBMCs, taken from a glioma patient whose treatment included an IDH1 peptide vaccine. V is TRBV7-9 and J is TRBJ1-1, with D maybe TRBD1 (5 bases). The source of this sequence is a woman in her forties with glioma. Some clones in this sample may be carry-over from other donors' samples. The CDR3 region is CASSPRGGRDTEAFF. DNA of the CDR3: TGTGCCAGCAGCCCAAGGGGCGGGAGAGACACTGAAGCTTTCTTT.